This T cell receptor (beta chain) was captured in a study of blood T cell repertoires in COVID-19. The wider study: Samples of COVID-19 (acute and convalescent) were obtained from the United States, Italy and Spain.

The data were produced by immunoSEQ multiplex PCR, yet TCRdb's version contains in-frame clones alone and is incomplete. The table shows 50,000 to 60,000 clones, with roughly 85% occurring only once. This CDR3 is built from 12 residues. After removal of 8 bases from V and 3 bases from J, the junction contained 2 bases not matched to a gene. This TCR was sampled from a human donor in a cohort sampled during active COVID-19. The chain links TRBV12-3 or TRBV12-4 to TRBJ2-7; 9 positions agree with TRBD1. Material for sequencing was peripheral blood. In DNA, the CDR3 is TGTGCCAGCCGACAGGGGGTCTACGAGCAGTACTTC. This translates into CASRQGVYEQYF.